A single sample is the source of the 22 T cell receptor beta chains below, sequenced in a study of blood T cells in healthy people across ages (dated by TCRdb to 2014 to 2015). Library generation was performed with 5' RACE. The run used an Illumina HiSeq 2500. A second 7 to 11 cycle PCR used a sample-barcoded 5' primer and a J-beta primer mix. TCRdb itself trimmed the public reads at Q25 with fastp, ran MiXCR and retained productive beta chains. When rows share a CDR3 protein, they turn into one entry using the most common DNA and genes. The sample table contains roughly 680,000 distinct CDR3 sequences; only one count was recorded for around 45% of them. The top ten hold roughly 34% of the sample. Sequencing was carried out using blood. The receptor set was obtained from a woman in her sixties or seventies in good health.

This clonotype was detected a few times. The genes are TRBV7-2 and TRBJ2-1; D not certain. Per the germline V gene, CDR1 is SGHTA and CDR2 is FQGNSA. The CDR3 runs 15 residues. The ends were cut back, 0 bases at V and 7 bases at J, with 13 bases in the middle. The CDR3, as DNA: TGTGCCAGCAGCTTAGCGCGCTCCAGTCGAAATGAGCAGTTCTTC. This sequence encodes CASSLARSSRNEQFF.

The chain links TRBV20-1 to TRBJ2-1; D unresolved. The CDR3 has 15 residues. V gave up 1 base and J gave up 8 bases, with 18 bases separating them. Germline V CDR1 and CDR2: DFQATT, SNEGSKA (reference sequence). CDR3 amino acids: CSARAALSVMDEQFF. CDR3 coding DNA: TGCAGTGCTAGAGCCGCCCTATCTGTGATGGATGAGCAGTTCTTC.

The chain joins TRBV7-2 to TRBJ2-3; TRBD2 might be the D (6 bases). Trimming shortened V by 2 bases and J by 6 bases, and 15 bases separated the two germline ends. This CDR3 is built from 15 residues. CDR1 is SGHTA, CDR2 FQGNSA, per germline. CDR3 sequence reads: CASSLLAEWGDTQYF. The CDR3 DNA sequence: TGTGCCAGCAGCTTATTAGCGGAGTGGGGGGATACGCAGTATTTT.

This sequence joins TRBV3-1 and TRBJ2-1; 7 positions match TRBD2. Germline V gene lookup returns CDR1 LGHDT and CDR2 YNNKEL (reference sequence). With V trimmed by 4 bases and J by 6 bases, 9 bases remained unmatched. The CDR3 is made up of 15 amino acids. The CDR3: CASSPSASGRNEQFF. The CDR3 DNA is TGTGCCAGCAGCCCCTCGGCTAGCGGCCGCAATGAGCAGTTCTTC.

The chain recombines TRBV7-2 with TRBJ2-1; 14 bases are shared with TRBD2. Unmatched junction bases numbered 5, after V lost 1 base and J lost 0 bases. CDR3 length equals 19 residues. Germline CDR1 and CDR2: SGHTA and FQGNSA. CDR3: CASSLEGTSGRRSYNEQFF. CDR3 in DNA: TGTGCCAGCAGCTTAGAAGGGACTAGCGGGAGACGCTCCTACAATGAGCAGTTCTTC.

The V call is TRBV7-2, the J call TRBJ2-5, with D possibly TRBD1 on 6 matching bases. CDR1 and CDR2 from the germline V gene are SGHTA and FQGNSA. The CDR3 is 16 residues long. Deletions cut 5 bases from V and 5 bases from J, with 21 bases between. Here the CDR3 reads CASSRRQDPSGETQYF. CDR3 nucleotide sequence: TGTGCCAGCAGCCGGCGACAGGACCCCTCAGGGGAGACCCAGTACTTC. Supplemented by reference TRBV7-2 and TRBJ2-5, the full variable domain reads GAGVSQSPSNKVTEKGKDVELRCDPISGHTALYWYRQSLGQGLEFLIYFQGNSAPDKSGLPSDRFSAERTGGSVSTLTIQRTQQEDSAVYLCASSRRQDPSGETQYFGPGTRLLVL.

The rearrangement links TRBV20-1 to TRBJ2-5; tentative D call: TRBD1 (6 bases). V was pared by 1 base and J by 2 bases, with 14 bases between. The CDR3 consists of 15 residues. Germline CDR1 and CDR2: DFQATT and SNEGSKA (reference sequence). CDR3 sequence reads: CSARAGTLGQETQYF. Written as DNA, the CDR3 is TGCAGTGCTAGAGCCGGGACATTGGGGCAAGAGACCCAGTACTTC.

This clonotype was seen only once. This chain connects TRBV6-5 to TRBJ2-5, with unresolved D. The ends were cut back, 10 bases at V and 6 bases at J, with 15 bases in the middle. The CDR3 sequence is 12 residues long. The germline CDR1 and CDR2 sequences are MNHEY and SVGAGI. The CDR3 here is CATIDPIQTQYF. CDR3 sequence (DNA): TGTGCCACCATAGACCCCATCCAGACCCAGTACTTC.

A few counts support this clonotype. V usage is TRBV5-1 and J usage is TRBJ2-1; TRBD1 agrees at 8 bases. The ends lost 0 bases at V and 5 bases at J; junction bases unmatched: 4. This CDR3 is 15 amino acids long. CDR1 is SGHRS and CDR2 is YFSETQ in the germline V gene. CDR3 DNA: TGCGCCAGCAGCTTGGCCCCGACAGGGGACAATGAGCAGTTCTTC. Translation: CASSLAPTGDNEQFF.

The chain uses TRBV12-3 or TRBV12-4 and TRBJ2-5; D unclear. With 7 bases removed from V and 5 bases from J, the gap between germline ends came to 11 bases. The CDR3 totals 12 residues. The DNA of the CDR3 is TGTGCCAGCAAACGGACCCTCGAGACCCAGTACTTC. This gives the protein CASKRTLETQYF.

The J gene is TRBJ2-3, the V gene TRBV9, with D maybe TRBD2 (5 bases). Trimming stripped 3 bases from V and 3 bases from J, with 11 bases between. Germline loops: CDR1 SGDLS, CDR2 YYNGEE. The CDR3 runs to 14 residues. CDR3: CASSAVLATDTQYF. In DNA form, the CDR3 reads TGTGCCAGCAGCGCGGTGCTAGCAACAGATACGCAGTATTTT. Full variable domain (rest looked up from reference TRBV9 and TRBJ2-3): DSGVTQTPKHLITATGQRVTLRCSPRSGDLSVYWYQQSLDQGLQFLIQYYNGEERAKGNILERFSAQQFPDLHSELNLSSLELGDSALYFCASSAVLATDTQYFGPGTRLTVL.

The chain has TRBV18 and TRBJ2-3, with TRBD2 matching over 7 bases. This CDR3 region has 15 residues. Trimming removed 3 bases from V and 2 bases from J; junction bases left unmatched: 5. Germline values: CDR1 KGHSH, CDR2 LQKENI. CDR3 DNA: TGTGCCAGCTCACCCGGGCGGGAGATCACAGATACGCAGTATTTT. It yields the protein CASSPGREITDTQYF.

The J gene is TRBJ2-3, the V gene TRBV6-2 or TRBV6-3; a possible D gene is TRBD1 (6 bases). CDR1 is MNHEY, CDR2 SVGEGT, per germline. V shed 8 bases and J shed 0 bases, with 15 bases lying between them. This CDR3 spans 15 amino acids. CDR3 nucleotides: TGTGCCAGCCTCTACAGGGAGAGAAGCACAGATACGCAGTATTTT. Amino acids: CASLYRERSTDTQYF.

This chain uses TRBV5-6 with TRBJ2-5, with TRBD2 matching over 12 bases. Germline CDR1 and CDR2: SGHDT and YYEEEE. V gave up 4 bases and J gave up 2 bases; unmatched junction bases: 9. There are 17 residues in the CDR3. The CDR3 DNA reads as TGTGCCAGCAGCCTACTAGCGGGGACTAGCGGGCAAGAGACCCAGTACTTC. Protein sequence: CASSLLAGTSGQETQYF. Full variable domain (missing parts from reference TRBV5-6 and TRBJ2-5): DAGVTQSPTHLIKTRGQQVTLRCSPKSGHDTVSWYQQALGQGPQFIFQYYEEEERQRGNFPDRFSGHQFPNYSSELNVNALLLGDSALYLCASSLLAGTSGQETQYFGPGTRLLVL.

The chain uses TRBV3-1 and TRBJ2-7; a possible D gene is TRBD2 (6 bases). The end of the DNA aligns better with TRBJ2-1, so the J call may be wrong. CDR3 length equals 13 residues. Germline CDR1 is LGHDT and CDR2 is YNNKEL (reference sequence). CDR3 nucleotide sequence: TGTGCCAGCAGCATTGTCGCGGGAAATGAGCAGTTCTTC. Encoded protein: CASSIVAGNEQFF.

The chain uses TRBV4-3 and TRBJ1-1; TRBD1 matches at 7 bases. The trim removed 0 bases at V and 0 bases at J, leaving 4 bases unmatched. CDR1 is LGHNA, CDR2 YSLEER, per germline. The CDR3 is made up of 16 amino acids. CDR3 sequence reads: CASSQDPGTVNTEAFF. The CDR3 nucleotides are TGCGCCAGCAGCCAAGATCCGGGGACAGTGAACACTGAAGCTTTCTTT.

This rearrangement joins TRBV7-2 to TRBJ1-6; D is perhaps TRBD1 (6 bases). The CDR3 has 15 residues. The V end was cut by 3 bases, the J end by 13 bases, with 19 bases between. The germline V gene has CDR1 SGHTA and CDR2 FQGNSA. The CDR3 region is CASSFTGPQGRPLHF. The CDR3 bases are TGTGCCAGCAGCTTCACGGGGCCACAGGGAAGGCCCCTCCACTTT.

This chain joins TRBV2 and TRBJ2-3, with no clear D. CDR3 length: 14 residues. Trimming stripped 3 bases from V and 7 bases from J, with 14 bases between. Germline V CDR1 and CDR2: SNHLY, FYNNEI. The CDR3 protein is CASSERLVIYTQYF. CDR3 DNA sequence: TGTGCCAGCAGTGAGCGGCTAGTAATTTATACGCAGTATTTT.

The chain combines TRBV4-3 with TRBJ2-3, with D tentatively TRBD2 (5 bases). The CDR3 extends over 15 amino acids. V was trimmed by 1 base and J by 0 bases, leaving 8 bases between them. The germline V gene has CDR1 LGHNA and CDR2 YSLEER. The CDR3 region has the DNA TGCGCCAGCAGCCAAGCGGAGGTTAGCACAGATACGCAGTATTTT. The encoded protein is CASSQAEVSTDTQYF.

J is TRBJ2-1 and V is TRBV20-1; TRBD2 matches at 9 bases. This CDR3 has 16 residues. The V gene end was trimmed by 6 bases and the J gene end by 0 bases; junction bases not matched to a gene: 9. Per the germline V gene, CDR1 is DFQATT and CDR2 is SNEGSKA (reference sequence). This CDR3 is CSARLSGRSSYNEQFF. The DNA for the CDR3 is TGCAGTGCCCGTCTTAGCGGGAGAAGCTCCTACAATGAGCAGTTCTTC.

This clonotype appeared a single time. V gene TRBV2 combines with J gene TRBJ2-4, with TRBD1 matching over 7 bases. The J call is uncertain, as TRBJ2-7 better fits the DNA end. The CDR3 consists of 15 residues. The germline V gene has CDR1 SNHLY and CDR2 FYNNEI. CDR3 protein: CASKRDSPEYYEQYF. The CDR3 DNA reads TGTGCCAGCAAGAGGGACAGCCCTGAGTACTACGAGCAGTACTTC.

This clonotype was seen more than once but under ten times. CDR3 region: CASSPIAGNPTDTQYF. In DNA form, the CDR3 reads TGTGCCAGCAGCCCCATAGCGGGGAACCCCACAGATACGCAGTATTTT. The rearrangement joins TRBV11-2 to TRBJ2-3; 8 bases are shared with TRBD2. J lost 2 bases, V lost 5 bases, and 9 bases had no gene match. Germline CDR1 reads SGHAT; CDR2 reads FQNNGV. There are 16 residues in the CDR3.